Listed below are T cell receptor beta chains from one sample, sequenced in a study of early T cells in non-severe SARS-CoV-2 infection. TCRdb re-called the 5' RACE reads with MiXCR, one entry per CDR3 protein. The top ten hold 7.6% of the sample, which has roughly 99,000 distinct CDR3 sequences, 8.5% to 14% seen once. Sequenced input: whole blood. The origin of the receptors is an adult who was a healthcare worker with PCR-confirmed SARS-CoV-2 infection or an uninfected control (not recorded which). Each CDR3 is given with its conserved first and last residue. The order of the fields is J gene, clone size, D gene, V gene, CDR3 protein, CDR3 DNA. The D gene is left open where the match is weak. The listing skips clone size in some rows; elsewhere it reads once, few, many or a size class.

>TRBJ1-6|NA|NA|TRBV9
CASSGSEAPLHF
TGTGCCAGCAGCGGTTCGGAGGCGCCCCTCCACTTT
>TRBJ2-1|few|NA|TRBV29-1
CSVATSPYNEQFF
TGCAGCGTCGCAACCAGTCCCTACAATGAGCAGTTCTTC
>TRBJ2-4|few|NA|TRBV10-3
CAISDRLNIQYF
TGTGCCATCAGTGATAGGCTAAACATTCAGTACTTC
>TRBJ1-1|few|NA|TRBV10-3
CAARTGSNTEAFF
TGTGCCGCCAGAACAGGGTCGAACACTGAAGCTTTCTTT
>TRBJ2-7|many|TRBD2|TRBV7-9
CASSSGTSGSYEQYF
TGTGCCAGCAGCTCGGGGACTAGCGGGAGCTACGAGCAGTACTTC
>TRBJ1-1|NA|NA|TRBV14
CASSQAWAANTEAFF
TGTGCCAGCAGCCAAGCTTGGGCGGCGAACACTGAAGCTTTCTTT
>TRBJ2-7|few|NA|TRBV20-1
CSARVGGPINEQYF
TGCAGTGCTAGAGTGGGCGGCCCTATCAACGAGCAGTACTTC
>TRBJ2-4|few|NA|TRBV7-9
CASSSLSGGKNIQYF
TGTGCCAGCAGCTCTCTGTCAGGAGGGAAAAACATTCAGTACTTC
>TRBJ1-2|NA|NA|TRBV5-5
CASSLAGVTLSYGYTF
TGTGCCAGCAGCTTGGCGGGAGTCACCCTGTCGTATGGCTACACCTTC
>TRBJ2-2|NA|TRBD1|TRBV11-2
CASSSPTGTGELFF
TGTGCCAGCAGCAGTCCGACAGGGACCGGGGAGCTGTTTTTT
>TRBJ1-1|NA|NA|TRBV20-1
CSASGQLRNTEAFF
TGCAGTGCTAGTGGACAGTTGAGGAACACTGAAGCTTTCTTT
>TRBJ1-2|many|NA|TRBV6-2/TRBV6-3
CASSYSSGDLSGYTF
TGTGCCAGCAGTTACTCATCCGGGGATCTTAGCGGCTACACCTTC
>TRBJ2-6|many|NA|TRBV7-3
CASSPTSGANVLTF
TGTGCCAGCTCGCCGACCTCTGGGGCCAACGTCCTGACTTTC
>TRBJ1-2|many|NA|TRBV20-1
CSANLDRTLTNYGYTF
TGCAGTGCCAACCTCGACAGAACACTCACTAACTATGGCTACACCTTC
>TRBJ1-5|few|NA|TRBV6-1
CASSEGTQKGQPQHF
TGTGCCAGCAGTGAAGGGACCCAAAAGGGACAGCCCCAGCATTTT
>TRBJ2-5|few|NA|TRBV21-1
CASSKALGTAEETQYF
TGTGCCAGCAGCAAAGCACTAGGGACCGCCGAAGAGACCCAGTACTTC
>TRBJ2-1|few|TRBD2|TRBV11-2
CASRPSVAGSNEQFF
TGTGCCAGCAGACCGAGCGTAGCGGGAAGCAATGAGCAGTTCTTC
>TRBJ2-1|many|TRBD2|TRBV9
CASSVSGRAGNEQFF
TGTGCCAGCAGCGTGAGCGGGAGGGCCGGCAATGAGCAGTTCTTC
>TRBJ2-1|many|NA|TRBV7-9
CASSFWENNEQFF
TGTGCCAGCAGCTTCTGGGAAAACAATGAGCAGTTCTTC
>TRBJ1-2|many|TRBD1|TRBV4-3
CASSQALRGLSGYTF
TGCGCCAGCAGCCAAGCGTTAAGGGGGCTGAGCGGCTACACCTTC
>TRBJ2-5|NA|NA|TRBV20-1
CSARRIWGMGETQYF
TGCAGTGCTAGACGAATTTGGGGGATGGGAGAGACCCAGTACTTC
>TRBJ1-5|NA|NA|TRBV20-1
CSASTAAGNQPQHF
TGCAGTGCTAGTACGGCGGCGGGCAATCAGCCCCAGCATTTT